The 19 T cell receptor beta chains listed next were all sequenced from one sample in a study of blood T cells in healthy people across ages (dated by TCRdb to between 2014 and 2017). Libraries were made using 5' RACE. Sequencer: Illumina HiSeq 2500. A second about 6 to 11 cycle PCR used a sample-barcoded 5' primer and a J-beta primer mix. TCRdb redid the processing of the public reads, applying fastp at Q25 and MiXCR, and retained in-frame beta chains. Every distinct CDR3 protein forms one entry, paired with its most common genes and DNA. This sample has about 830,000 distinct CDR3 sequences in its table, and around 68% of those were observed once. The ten largest clonotypes hold 28% of the sample. Sequenced sample: blood. The receptor source for this set is a man aged 30 to 45 in good health.

The rearrangement links TRBV20-1 to TRBJ1-2; D gene uncertain. Germline V gives CDR1 DFQATT, CDR2 SNEGSKA (reference sequence). V shed 0 bases and J shed 8 bases, with 10 bases lying between them. This CDR3 has 12 residues. The CDR3 nucleotides are TGCAGTGCTAGAGATAGGGCAGACGGCTACACCTTC. Translated: CSARDRADGYTF.

This clonotype was counted only a few times. The chain couples TRBV4-3 to TRBJ2-7, with 9 bases identical to TRBD1. CDR3 length equals 15 residues. In germline, CDR1 is LGHNA, CDR2 YSLEER. V was pared by 3 bases and J by 4 bases, with 7 bases of the junction left unmatched. As DNA, the CDR3 is TGCGCCAGCAGCCAGTCGGACAGGGGTAATTACGAGCAGTACTTC. It codes for CASSQSDRGNYEQYF.

V gene TRBV29-1 combines with J gene TRBJ2-7, with 8 bases matching TRBD1. CDR1 SQVTM and CDR2 ANQGSEA come from the germline V gene. The V gene end was trimmed by 8 bases and the J gene end by 5 bases; junction bases not matched to a gene: 8. The CDR3 totals 12 residues. For the CDR3, the DNA is TGCAGCTCCCTGGACAGGGTGCACGAGCAGTACTTC. Translated: CSSLDRVHEQYF.

The chain employs TRBV20-1 and TRBJ2-3; TRBD1 matches 9 bases. The CDR3 contains 15 residues. Germline V gene lookup returns CDR1 DFQATT and CDR2 SNEGSKA (reference sequence). The V gene end was trimmed by 3 bases and the J gene end by 1 base; junction bases not matched to a gene: 5. CDR3 DNA: TGCAGTGCTAGTATTTGGGACAGGGGCACAGATACGCAGTATTTT. Protein sequence: CSASIWDRGTDTQYF.

This clonotype occurred a few times. V is TRBV12-3 or TRBV12-4 and J is TRBJ2-7; no reliable D call. The CDR3 runs to 11 residues. V was trimmed by 3 bases and J by 7 bases, leaving 7 bases between them. The DNA of the CDR3 is TGTGCCAGCAGTTTGGGCGAAGAGCAGTACTTC. Its translation: CASSLGEEQYF.

This rearrangement joins TRBV25-1 to TRBJ1-2; D is undetermined. This CDR3 spans 14 amino acids. Trimming left V 2 bases short and J 4 bases short, with 11 bases between. CDR1 MGHDK and CDR2 SYGVNS come from the germline V gene. CDR3 coding DNA: TGTGCCAGCAGTGAAGAGCCAACCAGCTATGGCTACACCTTC. Residues: CASSEEPTSYGYTF.

This clonotype has only one observation. V usage is TRBV7-8 and J usage is TRBJ2-1; no definite D call. The DNA matches TRBJ2-7 better at its end, which makes the J call doubtful. The CDR3 loop spans 14 amino acids. Germline CDR1 is SGHVS and CDR2 is FQNEAQ. The CDR3 bases are TGTGCCAGCAGCTTAGTTTCCCTTAACTACGAGCAGTACTTC. Protein product: CASSLVSLNYEQYF.

This rearrangement joins TRBV6-5 to TRBJ2-1; no reliable D call. Germline lookup yields CDR1 MNHEY and CDR2 SVGAGI. The CDR3 is 13 residues long. Trimming took 8 bases from V and 8 from J, leaving 16 bases between them. DNA for the CDR3: TGTGCCAGCTGGAAAGGGTTGATGGATGAGCAGTTCTTC. Protein: CASWKGLMDEQFF.

This clonotype came up a few times. The chain has TRBV7-2 and TRBJ2-1, with unresolved D. The length of the CDR3 is 14 residues. With 4 bases removed from V and 5 bases from J, the gap between germline ends came to 12 bases. Germline lookup yields CDR1 SGHTA and CDR2 FQGNSA. In DNA form, the CDR3 reads TGTGCCAGCAGCTCTCGACCCGTGGACAATGAGCAGTTCTTC. This encodes CASSSRPVDNEQFF.

This rearrangement joins TRBV28 to TRBJ2-5, with D tentatively TRBD1 or TRBD2 (7 bases each). The CDR3 runs to 14 residues. In germline, CDR1 is MDHEN, CDR2 SYDVKM. V dropped 5 bases and J dropped 11 bases, with 21 bases sitting between them. Here the CDR3 DNA reads TGTGCCAGCAGTCAACCGGGACAGACTAGCAAGCAGTACTTC. Translating it yields CASSQPGQTSKQYF.

This clonotype was counted only a few times. The chain employs TRBV24-1 and TRBJ2-1; 7 bases align to TRBD1. Germline CDR1 and CDR2: KGHDR and SFDVKD. J was trimmed by 6 bases and V by 9 bases; bases with no gene match: 1. The CDR3 loop spans 11 amino acids. CDR3 nucleotides: TGTGCCACCGGGACAGTCAATGAGCAGTTCTTC. Encoded protein: CATGTVNEQFF.

The chain joins TRBV10-2 to TRBJ2-2; D might be TRBD1 (7 bases). V was pared by 8 bases and J by 4 bases, with 11 bases between. CDR1 is WSHSY, CDR2 SAAADI, per germline. The CDR3 covers 13 residues. The CDR3 nucleotides read TGCGCCAGCGGAGGGACAGCCACCGGGGAGCTGTTTTTT. Translated, it gives CASGGTATGELFF.

This sequence joins TRBV7-2 and TRBJ2-5; 8 bases are shared with TRBD1. The DNA end lines up better with TRBJ2-7; the J call may be wrong. The CDR3 has 14 amino acids. CDR1 is SGHTA and CDR2 is FQGNSA in the germline V gene. CDR3 region: CASSMGQVGYEQYF. DNA of the CDR3: TGTGCCAGCAGCATGGGACAGGTCGGATACGAGCAGTACTTC.

This clonotype was counted a few times. The chain links TRBV20-1 to TRBJ2-1, with a tentative D call TRBD2 (6 bases). V gave up 0 bases and J gave up 0 bases, with 15 bases separating them. The CDR3 loop spans 17 amino acids. Germline CDR1 and CDR2: DFQATT and SNEGSKA (reference sequence). As DNA, the CDR3 is TGCAGTGCTAGAGATAATGAAGCGGACTACTCCTACAATGAGCAGTTCTTC. Translated, it gives CSARDNEADYSYNEQFF.

The chain has TRBV7-9 and TRBJ1-5, with TRBD1 as a possible D gene (5 bases). Germline CDR1 reads SEHNR; CDR2 reads FQNEAQ (reference sequence). V was pared by 1 base and J by 5 bases, with 12 bases between. The CDR3 is 15 amino acids. CDR3 amino acids: CASSLGTGPYQPQHF. The CDR3 coding sequence is TGTGCCAGCAGCTTAGGTACAGGACCATATCAGCCCCAGCATTTT.

This clonotype showed up just a few times. The chain links TRBV28 to TRBJ1-6; tentative D call: TRBD1 (5 bases). V lost 6 bases to trimming and J lost 5 bases, with 20 bases between them. The germline V gene has CDR1 MDHEN and CDR2 SYDVKM. The CDR3 is 17 amino acids. The CDR3 DNA sequence: TGTGCCAGCAGCCCCAATATAGCGGGGCTCGATAATTCACCCCTCCACTTT. As protein: CASSPNIAGLDNSPLHF.

This sequence joins TRBV6-1 and TRBJ2-1, with D tentatively TRBD1 or TRBD2 (6 bases each). V lost 5 bases and J lost 0, with 11 bases in between. The CDR3 is made up of 15 amino acids. CDR1 is MNHNS, CDR2 SASEGT, per germline. The CDR3 DNA is TGTGCCAGCAGTAGTTGGGGGGCCTCCTACAATGAGCAGTTCTTC. Its translation: CASSSWGASYNEQFF.

This clonotype appeared a few times. The chain recombines TRBV4-3 with TRBJ2-1; TRBD1 matches at 8 bases. The ends lost 2 bases at V and 8 bases at J; junction bases unmatched: 8. CDR3 length: 15 residues. Germline CDR1 and CDR2: LGHNA and YSLEER. CDR3 loop: CASSQRDRLRDEQFF. The CDR3 DNA reads TGCGCCAGCAGCCAAAGGGACAGGTTAAGGGATGAGCAGTTCTTC.

The rearrangement uses TRBV9 and TRBJ1-6, with a weak D call TRBD1 (6 bases). Trimming stripped 3 bases from V and 7 bases from J, with 14 bases between. CDR1 is SGDLS, CDR2 YYNGEE, per germline. This CDR3 spans 15 amino acids. CDR3 DNA: TGTGCCAGCAGCGCCCTCCGAGGGGGAAATTCACCCCTCCACTTT. Translated: CASSALRGGNSPLHF.